This T cell receptor beta chain stems from a study of Ad26.COV2.S vaccination and SARS-CoV-2 variants. Study at large: Intramuscular Ad26.COV2.S doses were given once or twice, 56 days apart.

On this clone itself: No antigen is known for it.

This sample's treatment: some 19 received Ad26.COV2.S at low or high dose, single or two shots; about 5 received placebo; per-sample allocation not given. The investigators took samples on day 63 after the first vaccine or placebo injection. As its vector, the vaccine had Ad26, which expressed Wuhan-strain SARS-CoV-2 spike. Study results and limitations: Possibly, TCR breadth and depth analyses underestimated total T cell responses. Post-vaccination spike-specific CD8+ and CD4+ T cell responses reportedly had substantial breadth.

Method: immunoSEQ multiplex PCR; TCRdb's copy keeps in-frame clones and lacks some. The sample has around 300,000 clones; about 89% are singletons. The source is a person aged 18-60 years who received the Ad26.COV2.S COVID-19 vaccine or a placebo. The starting material was peripheral blood, obtained in a trial of Ad26.COV2.S vaccine versus placebo.

The DNA for the CDR3 is TGTGCCATCAGAGATAGCGGGAAAGGGGAGCAGTACTTC. This sequence encodes CAIRDSGKGEQYF. The gene calls are TRBV10-3 and TRBJ2-7; 8 bases match TRBD2. V trimming: 6 bases; J trimming: 7 bases; junction bases outside the gene matches: 8. Germline-derived CDR1 and CDR2 are ENHRY and SYGVKD. The CDR3 length is 13 residues.